This TCR beta chain was sequenced for a study of blood T cells in healthy people across ages. Study-level results: As age increased, TCR beta diversity per million T cells fell in a roughly linear fashion.

Together with a sample-barcoded 5' primer, a J-beta primer mix was included in a second PCR lasting roughly 6 to 12 cycles. Each CDR3 protein gets one entry after TCRdb re-called the 5' RACE reads with MiXCR. The sample has 790,000 or so distinct CDR3 sequences, about half seen once. This clonotype has only one observation. Its matching antigen is unknown. The CDR3 length is 15 residues. The germline V gene encodes CDR1 DFQATT and CDR2 SNEGSKA (reference sequence). The rearrangement uses TRBV20-1 and TRBJ2-4; 13 nucleotides line up with TRBD2. The better agreement between TRBJ2-7 and the DNA end casts doubt on the J call. Material for sequencing was blood. The origin of this receptor is a man older than 75 in good health. CDR3 nucleotide sequence: TGCAGTGCAATGGGGACTAGCGGGACCTTCTACGAGCAGTACTTC. Its translation is CSAMGTSGTFYEQYF.